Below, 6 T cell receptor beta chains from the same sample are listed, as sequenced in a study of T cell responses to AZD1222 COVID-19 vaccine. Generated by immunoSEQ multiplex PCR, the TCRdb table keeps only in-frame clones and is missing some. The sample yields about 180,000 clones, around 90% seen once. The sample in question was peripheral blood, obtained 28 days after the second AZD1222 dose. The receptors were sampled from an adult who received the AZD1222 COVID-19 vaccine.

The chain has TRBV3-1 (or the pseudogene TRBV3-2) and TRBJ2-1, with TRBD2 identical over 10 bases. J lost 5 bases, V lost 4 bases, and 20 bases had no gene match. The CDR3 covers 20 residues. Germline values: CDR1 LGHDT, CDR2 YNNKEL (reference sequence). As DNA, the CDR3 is TGTGCCAGCAGCCCCATTAACCGACCCTTAGCGGGGGGCCAAAACAATGAGCAGTTCTTC. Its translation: CASSPINRPLAGGQNNEQFF.

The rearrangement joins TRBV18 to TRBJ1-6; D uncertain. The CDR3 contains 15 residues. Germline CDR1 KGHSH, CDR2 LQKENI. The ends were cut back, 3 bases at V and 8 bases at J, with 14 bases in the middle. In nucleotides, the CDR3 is TGTGCCAGCTCACCGGCAGCCGGACCGGATTCACCCCTCCACTTT. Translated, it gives CASSPAAGPDSPLHF.

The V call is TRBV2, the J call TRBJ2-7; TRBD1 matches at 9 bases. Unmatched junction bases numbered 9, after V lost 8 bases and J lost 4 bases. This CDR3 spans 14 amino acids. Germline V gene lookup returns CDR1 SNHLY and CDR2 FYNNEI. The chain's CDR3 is CASGPTGGIYEQYF. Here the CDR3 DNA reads TGTGCCAGCGGTCCCACAGGGGGCATTTACGAGCAGTACTTC.

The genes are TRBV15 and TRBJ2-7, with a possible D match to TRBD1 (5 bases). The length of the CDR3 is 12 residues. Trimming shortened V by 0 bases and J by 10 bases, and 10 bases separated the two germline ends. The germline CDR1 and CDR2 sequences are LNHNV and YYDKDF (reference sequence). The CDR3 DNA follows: TGTGCCACCAGCAGAGATTGGGGCTACCAGTACTTC. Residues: CATSRDWGYQYF.

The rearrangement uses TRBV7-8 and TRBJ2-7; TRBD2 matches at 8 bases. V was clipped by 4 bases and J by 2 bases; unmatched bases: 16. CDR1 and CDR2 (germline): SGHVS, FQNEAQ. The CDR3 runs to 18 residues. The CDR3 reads CASSSRGRVLAATYEQYF. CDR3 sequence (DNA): TGTGCCAGCAGCTCGAGAGGGAGGGTACTAGCGGCCACCTACGAGCAGTACTTC. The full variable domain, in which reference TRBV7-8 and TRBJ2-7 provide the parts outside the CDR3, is GAGVSQSPRYKVAKRGQDVALRCDPISGHVSLFWYQQALGQGPEFLTYFQNEAQLDKSGLPSDRFFAERPEGSVSTLKIQRTQQEDSAVYLCASSSRGRVLAATYEQYFGPGTRLTVT.

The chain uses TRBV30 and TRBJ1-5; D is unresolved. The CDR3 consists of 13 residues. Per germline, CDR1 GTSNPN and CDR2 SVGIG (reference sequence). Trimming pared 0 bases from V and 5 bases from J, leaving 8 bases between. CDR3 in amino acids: CAWSVTDYQPQHF. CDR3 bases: TGTGCCTGGAGTGTAACCGATTATCAGCCCCAGCATTTT.